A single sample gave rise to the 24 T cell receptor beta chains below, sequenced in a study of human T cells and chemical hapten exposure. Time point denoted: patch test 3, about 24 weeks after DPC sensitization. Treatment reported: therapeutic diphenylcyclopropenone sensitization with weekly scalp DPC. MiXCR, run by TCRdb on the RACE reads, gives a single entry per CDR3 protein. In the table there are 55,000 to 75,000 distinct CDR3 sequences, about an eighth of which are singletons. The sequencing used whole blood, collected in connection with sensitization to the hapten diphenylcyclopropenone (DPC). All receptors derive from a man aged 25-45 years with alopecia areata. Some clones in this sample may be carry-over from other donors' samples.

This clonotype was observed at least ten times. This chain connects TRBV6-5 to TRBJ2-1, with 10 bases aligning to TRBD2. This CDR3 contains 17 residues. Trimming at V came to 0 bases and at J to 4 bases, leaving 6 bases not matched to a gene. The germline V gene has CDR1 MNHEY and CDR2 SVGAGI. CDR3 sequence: CASSYSSSGGLYNEQFF. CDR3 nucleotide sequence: TGTGCCAGCAGTTACTCGAGTAGCGGGGGGCTATACAATGAGCAGTTCTTC.

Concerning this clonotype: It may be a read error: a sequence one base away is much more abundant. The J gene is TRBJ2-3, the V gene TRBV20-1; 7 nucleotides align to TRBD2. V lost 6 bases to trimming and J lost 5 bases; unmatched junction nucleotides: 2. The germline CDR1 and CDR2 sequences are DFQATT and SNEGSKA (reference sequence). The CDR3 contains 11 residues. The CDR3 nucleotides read TGCAGTGCCAGGGAGGGAGATACGCAGTATTTT. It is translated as CSAREGDTQYF.

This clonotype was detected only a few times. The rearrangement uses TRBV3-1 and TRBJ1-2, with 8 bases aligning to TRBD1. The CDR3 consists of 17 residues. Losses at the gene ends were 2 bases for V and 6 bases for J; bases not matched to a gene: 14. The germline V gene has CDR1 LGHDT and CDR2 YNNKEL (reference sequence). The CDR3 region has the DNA TGTGCCAGCAGCCAACCCTTAGGCGTCAGGGGGCAAGATGGCTACACCTTC. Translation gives CASSQPLGVRGQDGYTF.

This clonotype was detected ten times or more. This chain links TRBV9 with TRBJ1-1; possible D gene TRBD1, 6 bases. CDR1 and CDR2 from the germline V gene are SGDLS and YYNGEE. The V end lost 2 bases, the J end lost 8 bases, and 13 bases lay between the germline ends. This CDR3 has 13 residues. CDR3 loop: CASSVTGWAEAFF. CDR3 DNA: TGTGCCAGCAGCGTTACAGGGTGGGCCGAAGCTTTCTTT. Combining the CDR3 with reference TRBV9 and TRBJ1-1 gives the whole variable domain DSGVTQTPKHLITATGQRVTLRCSPRSGDLSVYWYQQSLDQGLQFLIQYYNGEERAKGNILERFSAQQFPDLHSELNLSSLELGDSALYFCASSVTGWAEAFFGQGTRLTVV.

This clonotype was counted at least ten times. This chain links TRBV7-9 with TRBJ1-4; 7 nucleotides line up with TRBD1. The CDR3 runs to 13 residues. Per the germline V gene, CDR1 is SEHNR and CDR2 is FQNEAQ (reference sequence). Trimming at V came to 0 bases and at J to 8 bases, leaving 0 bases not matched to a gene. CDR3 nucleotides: TGTGCCAGCAGCTTAGCAGGGGGCGAAAAACTGTTTTTT. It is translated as CASSLAGGEKLFF.

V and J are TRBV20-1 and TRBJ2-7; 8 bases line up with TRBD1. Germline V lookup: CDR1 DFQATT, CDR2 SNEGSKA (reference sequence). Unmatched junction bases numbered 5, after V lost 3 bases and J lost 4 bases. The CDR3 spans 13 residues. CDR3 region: CSARADRGYEQYF. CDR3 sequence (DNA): TGCAGTGCTAGGGCCGACAGGGGTTACGAGCAGTACTTC.

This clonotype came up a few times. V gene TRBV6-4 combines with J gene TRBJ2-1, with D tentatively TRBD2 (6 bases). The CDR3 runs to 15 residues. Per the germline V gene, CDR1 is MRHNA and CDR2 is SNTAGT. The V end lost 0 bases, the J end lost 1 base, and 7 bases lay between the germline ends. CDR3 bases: TGTGCCAGCAGTGACTCGGCGGGGTCCTACAATGAGCAGTTCTTC. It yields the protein CASSDSAGSYNEQFF.

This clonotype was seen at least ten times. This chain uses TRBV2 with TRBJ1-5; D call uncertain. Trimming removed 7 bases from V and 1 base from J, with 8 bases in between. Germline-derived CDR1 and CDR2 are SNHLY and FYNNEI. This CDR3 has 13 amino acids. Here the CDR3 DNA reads TGTGCCAGCAACGGTAGGAGCAATCAGCCCCAGCATTTT. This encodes CASNGRSNQPQHF.

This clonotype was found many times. This CDR3 is CASRGQGGNSPLHF. The CDR3 nucleotides are TGTGCCAGCAGGGGACAGGGAGGCAATTCACCCCTCCACTTT. This chain links TRBV6-2 or TRBV6-3 with TRBJ1-6; TRBD1 agrees at 9 bases. J was trimmed by 7 bases and V by 6 bases; bases with no gene match: 4. Per the germline V gene, CDR1 is MNHEY and CDR2 is SVGEGT. The length of the CDR3 is 14 residues.

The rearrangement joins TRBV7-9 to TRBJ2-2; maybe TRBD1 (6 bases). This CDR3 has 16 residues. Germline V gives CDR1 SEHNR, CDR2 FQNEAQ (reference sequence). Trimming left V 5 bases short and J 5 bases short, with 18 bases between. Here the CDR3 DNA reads TGTGCCAGCAGCCGGAACACAGGGCATTCGACCGGGGAGCTGTTTTTT. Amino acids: CASSRNTGHSTGELFF.

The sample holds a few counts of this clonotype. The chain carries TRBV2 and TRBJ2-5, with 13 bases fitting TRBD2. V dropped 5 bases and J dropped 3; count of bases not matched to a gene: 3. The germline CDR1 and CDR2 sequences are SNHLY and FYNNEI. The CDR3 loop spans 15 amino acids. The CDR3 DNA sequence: TGTGCCAGCAGTAGACTAGCGGGGGGAAAAGAGACCCAGTACTTC. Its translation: CASSRLAGGKETQYF.

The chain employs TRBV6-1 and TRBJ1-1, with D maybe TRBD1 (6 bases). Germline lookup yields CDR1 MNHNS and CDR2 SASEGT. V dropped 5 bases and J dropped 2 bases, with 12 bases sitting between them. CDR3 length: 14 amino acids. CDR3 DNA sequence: TGTGCCAGCAGTCGACAGGAAGAAAACACTGAAGCTTTCTTT. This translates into CASSRQEENTEAFF.

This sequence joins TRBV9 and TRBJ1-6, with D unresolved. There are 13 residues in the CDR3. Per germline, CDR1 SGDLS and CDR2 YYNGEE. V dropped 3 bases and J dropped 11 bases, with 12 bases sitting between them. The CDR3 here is CASSEGRFTPLHF. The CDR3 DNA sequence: TGTGCCAGCAGCGAGGGTCGGTTTACACCCCTCCACTTT. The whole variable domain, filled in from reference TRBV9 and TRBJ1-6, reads DSGVTQTPKHLITATGQRVTLRCSPRSGDLSVYWYQQSLDQGLQFLIQYYNGEERAKGNILERFSAQQFPDLHSELNLSSLELGDSALYFCASSEGRFTPLHFGNGTRLTVT.

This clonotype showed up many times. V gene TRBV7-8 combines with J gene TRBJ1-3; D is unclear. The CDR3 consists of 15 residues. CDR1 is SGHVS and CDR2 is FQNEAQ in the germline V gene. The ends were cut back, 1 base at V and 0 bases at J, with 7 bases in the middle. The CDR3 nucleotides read TGTGCCAGCAGCTTAGGGACGGCCTCTGGAAACACCATATATTTT. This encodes CASSLGTASGNTIYF.

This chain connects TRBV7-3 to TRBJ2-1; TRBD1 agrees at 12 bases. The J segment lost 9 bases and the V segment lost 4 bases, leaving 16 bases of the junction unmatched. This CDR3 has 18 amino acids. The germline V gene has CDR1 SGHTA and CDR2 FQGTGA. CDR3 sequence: CASSYTRGEGQGAIEQFF. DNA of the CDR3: TGTGCCAGCAGCTACACCAGGGGCGAGGGACAGGGGGCGATTGAGCAGTTCTTC.

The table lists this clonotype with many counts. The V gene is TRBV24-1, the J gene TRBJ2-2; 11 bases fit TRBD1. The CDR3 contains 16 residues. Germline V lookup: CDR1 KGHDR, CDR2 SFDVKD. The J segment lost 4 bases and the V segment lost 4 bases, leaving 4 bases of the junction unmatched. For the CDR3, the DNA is TGTGCCACCAGTGAGGCCGGGACAGGGGGCACCGGGGAGCTGTTTTTT. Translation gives CATSEAGTGGTGELFF.

The chain's CDR3 is CSARTSTRGSPLHF. CDR3 DNA sequence: TGCAGTGCTAGGACGAGCACGCGGGGCTCACCCCTCCACTTT. V gene TRBV20-1 combines with J gene TRBJ1-6; D possibly corresponds to TRBD1 (5 bases). Germline CDR1 reads DFQATT; CDR2 reads SNEGSKA (reference sequence). The CDR3 is 14 amino acids. V lost 3 bases, J lost 10 bases, and 16 bases lay in between.

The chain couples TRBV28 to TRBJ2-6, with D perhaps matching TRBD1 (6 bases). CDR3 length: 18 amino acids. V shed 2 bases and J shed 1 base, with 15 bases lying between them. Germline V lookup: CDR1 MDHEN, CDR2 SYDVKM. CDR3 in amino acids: CASSLRGRGSSGANVLTF. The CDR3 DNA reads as TGTGCCAGCAGTTTAAGGGGCAGGGGTAGTTCTGGGGCCAACGTCCTGACTTTC.

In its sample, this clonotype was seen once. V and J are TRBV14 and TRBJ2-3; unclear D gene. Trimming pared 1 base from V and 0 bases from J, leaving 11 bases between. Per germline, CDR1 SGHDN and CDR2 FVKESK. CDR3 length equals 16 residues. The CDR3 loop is CASSQAPTRSTDTQYF. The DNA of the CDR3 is TGTGCCAGCAGCCAAGCCCCGACGAGGAGCACAGATACGCAGTATTTT.

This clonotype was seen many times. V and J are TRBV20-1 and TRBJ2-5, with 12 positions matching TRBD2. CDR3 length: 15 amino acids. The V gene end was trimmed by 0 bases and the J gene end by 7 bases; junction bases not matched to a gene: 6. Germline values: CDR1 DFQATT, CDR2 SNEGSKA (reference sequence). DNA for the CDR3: TGCAGTGCTAGAGATCTAGCGGGGGGGCTGAGGACCCAGTACTTC. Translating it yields CSARDLAGGLRTQYF.

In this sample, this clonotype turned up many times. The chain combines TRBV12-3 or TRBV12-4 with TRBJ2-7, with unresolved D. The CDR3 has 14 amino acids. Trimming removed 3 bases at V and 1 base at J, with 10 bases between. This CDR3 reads CASSLHGASYEQYF. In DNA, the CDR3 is TGTGCCAGCAGTTTGCACGGCGCTTCCTACGAGCAGTACTTC.

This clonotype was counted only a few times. The CDR3 coding sequence is TGCAGTGCTAGAGAGGGTTCCGGATTAAACACCGGGGAGCTGTTTTTT. Amino acids: CSAREGSGLNTGELFF. The chain combines TRBV20-1 with TRBJ2-2; D gene ambiguous. V lost 0 bases and J lost 2, with 13 bases in between. Germline CDR1 is DFQATT and CDR2 is SNEGSKA (reference sequence). The CDR3 has 16 residues.

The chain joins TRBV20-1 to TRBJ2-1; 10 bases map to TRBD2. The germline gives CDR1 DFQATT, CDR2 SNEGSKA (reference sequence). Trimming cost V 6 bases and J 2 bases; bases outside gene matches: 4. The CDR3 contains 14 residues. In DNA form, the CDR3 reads TGCAGTGCGAGAAGCGGGGGGGCCTACAATGAGCAGTTCTTC. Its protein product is CSARSGGAYNEQFF.

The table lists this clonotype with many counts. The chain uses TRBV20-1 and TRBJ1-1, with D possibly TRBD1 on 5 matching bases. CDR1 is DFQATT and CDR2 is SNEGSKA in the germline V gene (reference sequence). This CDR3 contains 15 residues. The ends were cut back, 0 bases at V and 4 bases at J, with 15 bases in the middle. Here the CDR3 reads CSARDPRSGGTEAFF. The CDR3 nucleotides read TGCAGTGCTAGAGACCCGAGGTCGGGGGGCACTGAAGCTTTCTTT.